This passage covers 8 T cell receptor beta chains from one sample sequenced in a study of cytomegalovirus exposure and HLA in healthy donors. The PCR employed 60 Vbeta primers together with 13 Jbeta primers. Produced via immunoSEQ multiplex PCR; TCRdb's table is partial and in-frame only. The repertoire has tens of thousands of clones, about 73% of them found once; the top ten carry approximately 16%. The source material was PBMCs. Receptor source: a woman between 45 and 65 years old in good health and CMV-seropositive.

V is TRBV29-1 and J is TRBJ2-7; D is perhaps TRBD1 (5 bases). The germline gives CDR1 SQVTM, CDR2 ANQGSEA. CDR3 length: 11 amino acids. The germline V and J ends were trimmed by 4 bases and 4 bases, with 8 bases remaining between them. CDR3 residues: CSVARGYEQYF. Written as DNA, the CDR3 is TGCAGCGTTGCAAGGGGATACGAGCAGTACTTC.

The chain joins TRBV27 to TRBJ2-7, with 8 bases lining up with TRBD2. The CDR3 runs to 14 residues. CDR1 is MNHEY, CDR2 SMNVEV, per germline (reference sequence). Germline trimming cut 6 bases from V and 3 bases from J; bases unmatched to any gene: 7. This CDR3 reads CASRQAGALYEQYF. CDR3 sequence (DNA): TGTGCCAGCAGACAAGCGGGAGCCCTCTACGAGCAGTACTTC.

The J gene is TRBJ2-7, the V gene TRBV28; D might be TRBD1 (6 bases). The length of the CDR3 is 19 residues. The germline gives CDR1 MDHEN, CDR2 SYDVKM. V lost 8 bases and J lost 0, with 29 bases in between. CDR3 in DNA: TGTGCCAGCGGGTTGAGGGGGAAGGGCCCGGAAAGCCCCTCCTACGAGCAGTACTTC. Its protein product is CASGLRGKGPESPSYEQYF.

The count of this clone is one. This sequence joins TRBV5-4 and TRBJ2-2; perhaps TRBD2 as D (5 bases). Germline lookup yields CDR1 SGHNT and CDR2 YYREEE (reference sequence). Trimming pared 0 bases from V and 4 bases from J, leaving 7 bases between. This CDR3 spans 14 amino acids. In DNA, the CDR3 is TGTGCCAGCAGCTTGGAGAGGGCCACCGGGGAGCTGTTTTTT. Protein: CASSLERATGELFF.

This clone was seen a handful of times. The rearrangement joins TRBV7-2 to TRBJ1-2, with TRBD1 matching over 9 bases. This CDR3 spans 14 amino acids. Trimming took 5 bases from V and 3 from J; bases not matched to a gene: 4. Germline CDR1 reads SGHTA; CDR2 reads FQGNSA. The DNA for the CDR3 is TGTGCCAGCAGCACGCGACAGGGGGACTATGGCTACACCTTC. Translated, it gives CASSTRQGDYGYTF.

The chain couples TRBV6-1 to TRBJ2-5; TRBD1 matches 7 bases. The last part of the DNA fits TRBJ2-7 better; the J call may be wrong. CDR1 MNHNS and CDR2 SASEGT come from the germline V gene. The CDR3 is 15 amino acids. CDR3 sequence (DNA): TGTGCCAGCTCTTATTCTAGCAGGGGGAGCTACGAGCAGTACTTC. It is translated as CASSYSSRGSYEQYF.

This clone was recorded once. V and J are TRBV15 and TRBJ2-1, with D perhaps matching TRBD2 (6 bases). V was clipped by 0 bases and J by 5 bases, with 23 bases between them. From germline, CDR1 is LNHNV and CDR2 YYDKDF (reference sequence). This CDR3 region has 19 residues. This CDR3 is CATSRDWGDVRGKDNEQFF. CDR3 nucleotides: TGTGCCACCAGCAGAGATTGGGGAGATGTCCGGGGGAAGGACAATGAGCAGTTCTTC.

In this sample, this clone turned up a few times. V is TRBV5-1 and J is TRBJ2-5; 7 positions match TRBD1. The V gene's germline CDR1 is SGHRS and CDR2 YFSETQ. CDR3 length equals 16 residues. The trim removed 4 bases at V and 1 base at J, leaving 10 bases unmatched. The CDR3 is CASSGQAGGVQETQYF. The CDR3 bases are TGCGCCAGCAGCGGACAGGCTGGCGGTGTCCAAGAGACCCAGTACTTC.